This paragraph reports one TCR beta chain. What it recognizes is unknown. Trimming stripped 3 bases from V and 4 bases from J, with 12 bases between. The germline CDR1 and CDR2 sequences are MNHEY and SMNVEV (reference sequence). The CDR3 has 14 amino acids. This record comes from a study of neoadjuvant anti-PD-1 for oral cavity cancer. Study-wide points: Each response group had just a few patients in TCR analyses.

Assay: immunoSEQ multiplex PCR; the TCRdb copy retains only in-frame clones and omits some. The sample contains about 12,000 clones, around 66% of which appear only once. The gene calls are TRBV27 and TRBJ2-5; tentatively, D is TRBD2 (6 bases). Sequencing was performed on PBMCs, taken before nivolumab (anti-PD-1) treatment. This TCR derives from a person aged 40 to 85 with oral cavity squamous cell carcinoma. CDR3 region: CASSLERGGETQYF. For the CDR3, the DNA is TGTGCCAGCAGTTTGGAAAGGGGAGGAGAGACCCAGTACTTC.